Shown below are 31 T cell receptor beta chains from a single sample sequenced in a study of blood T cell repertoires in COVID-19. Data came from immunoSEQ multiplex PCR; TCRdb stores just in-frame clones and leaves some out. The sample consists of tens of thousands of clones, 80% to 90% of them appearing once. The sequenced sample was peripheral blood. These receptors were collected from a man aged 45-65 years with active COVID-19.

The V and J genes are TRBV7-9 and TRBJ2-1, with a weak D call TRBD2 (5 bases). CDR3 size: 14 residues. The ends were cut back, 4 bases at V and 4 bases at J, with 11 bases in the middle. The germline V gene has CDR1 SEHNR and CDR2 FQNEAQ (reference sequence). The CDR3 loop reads CASSSSGGYNEQFF. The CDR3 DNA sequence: TGTGCCAGCAGCTCTTCCGGCGGGTACAATGAGCAGTTCTTC.

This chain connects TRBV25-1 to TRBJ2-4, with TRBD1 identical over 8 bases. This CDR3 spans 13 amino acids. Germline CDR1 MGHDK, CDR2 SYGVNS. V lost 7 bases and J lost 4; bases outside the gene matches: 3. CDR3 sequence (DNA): TGTGCCAGCAAAGGACAGGGTAAAAACATTCAGTACTTC. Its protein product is CASKGQGKNIQYF.

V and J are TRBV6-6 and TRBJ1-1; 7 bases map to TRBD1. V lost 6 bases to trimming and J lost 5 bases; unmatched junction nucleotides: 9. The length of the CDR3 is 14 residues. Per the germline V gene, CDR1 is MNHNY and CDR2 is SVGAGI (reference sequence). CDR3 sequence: CASSNDRVKTEAFF. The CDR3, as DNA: TGTGCCAGCAGCAATGACAGGGTAAAAACTGAAGCTTTCTTT.

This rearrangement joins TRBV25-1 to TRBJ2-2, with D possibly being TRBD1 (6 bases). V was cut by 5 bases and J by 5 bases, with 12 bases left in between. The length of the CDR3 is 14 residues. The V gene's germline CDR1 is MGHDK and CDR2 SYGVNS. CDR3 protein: CASSPDRTTGELFF. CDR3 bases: TGTGCCAGCAGTCCCGACAGGACTACCGGGGAGCTGTTTTTT.

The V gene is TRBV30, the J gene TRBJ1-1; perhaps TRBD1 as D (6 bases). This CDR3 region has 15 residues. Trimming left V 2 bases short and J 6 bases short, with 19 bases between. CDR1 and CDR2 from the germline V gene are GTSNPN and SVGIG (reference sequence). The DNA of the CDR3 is TGTGCCTGGAGTCTTTCAACAGGGTACGGCGCTGAAGCTTTCTTT. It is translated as CAWSLSTGYGAEAFF.

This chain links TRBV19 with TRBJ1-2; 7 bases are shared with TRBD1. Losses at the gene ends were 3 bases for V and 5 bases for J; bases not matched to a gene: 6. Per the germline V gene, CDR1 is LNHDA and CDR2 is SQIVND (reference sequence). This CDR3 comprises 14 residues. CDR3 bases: TGTGCCAGTAGTATTGACGGGACAGATTATGGCTACACCTTC. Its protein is CASSIDGTDYGYTF. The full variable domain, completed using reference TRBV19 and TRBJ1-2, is DGGITQSPKYLFRKEGQNVTLSCEQNLNHDAMYWYRQDPGQGLRLIYYSQIVNDFQKGDIAEGYSVSREKKESFPLTVTSAQKNPTAFYLCASSIDGTDYGYTFGSGTRLTVV.

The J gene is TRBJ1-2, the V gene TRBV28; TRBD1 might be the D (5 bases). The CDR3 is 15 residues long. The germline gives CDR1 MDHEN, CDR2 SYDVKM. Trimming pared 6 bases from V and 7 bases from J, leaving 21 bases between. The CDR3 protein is CASSSNPGLPSGYTF. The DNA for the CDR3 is TGTGCCAGCAGCTCCAATCCGGGACTGCCGTCTGGCTACACCTTC.

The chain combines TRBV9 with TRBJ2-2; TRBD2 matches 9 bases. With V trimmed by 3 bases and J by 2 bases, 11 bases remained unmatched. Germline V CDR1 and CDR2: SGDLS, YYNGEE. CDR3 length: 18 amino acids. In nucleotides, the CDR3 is TGTGCCAGCAGCGGGAAGGTAGCGGGGGTCTCAAACACCGGGGAGCTGTTTTTT. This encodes CASSGKVAGVSNTGELFF.

Written as DNA, the CDR3 is TGTGCCAGCAGCCAAGTCCCGGGGGGAATCACAGATACGCAGTATTTT. This gives the protein CASSQVPGGITDTQYF. The chain carries TRBV4-2 and TRBJ2-3, with 7 bases fitting TRBD2. After removal of 1 base from V and 2 bases from J, the junction contained 6 bases not matched to a gene. This CDR3 region has 16 residues. Germline V gene data show CDR1 as LGHNA and CDR2 as YNFKEQ.

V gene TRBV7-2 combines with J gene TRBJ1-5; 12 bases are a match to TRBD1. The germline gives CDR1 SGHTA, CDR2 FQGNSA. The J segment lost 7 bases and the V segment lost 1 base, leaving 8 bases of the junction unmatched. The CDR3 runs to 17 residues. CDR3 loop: CASSLGTGTGGRQPQHF. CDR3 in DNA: TGTGCCAGCAGCTTAGGAACCGGGACAGGGGGCCGGCAGCCCCAGCATTTT.

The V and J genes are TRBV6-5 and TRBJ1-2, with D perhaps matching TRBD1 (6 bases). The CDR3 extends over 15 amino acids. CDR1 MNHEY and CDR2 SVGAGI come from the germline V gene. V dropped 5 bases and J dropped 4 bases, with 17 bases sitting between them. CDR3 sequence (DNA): TGTGCCAGCAGTCCCCTGGACAGACGAAGCTATGGCTACACCTTC. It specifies CASSPLDRRSYGYTF.

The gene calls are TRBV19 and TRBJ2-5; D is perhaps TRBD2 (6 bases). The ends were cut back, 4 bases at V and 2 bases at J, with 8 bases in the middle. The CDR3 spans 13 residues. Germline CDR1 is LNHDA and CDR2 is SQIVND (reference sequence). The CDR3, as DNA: TGTGCCAGTAGTACAGGGAGGCAAGAGACCCAGTACTTC. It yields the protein CASSTGRQETQYF.

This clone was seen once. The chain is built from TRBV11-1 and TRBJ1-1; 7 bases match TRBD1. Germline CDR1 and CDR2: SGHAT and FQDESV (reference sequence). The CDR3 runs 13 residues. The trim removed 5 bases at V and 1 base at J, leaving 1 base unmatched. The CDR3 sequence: CASSRQGNTEAFF. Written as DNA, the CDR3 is TGTGCCAGCAGCCGACAGGGGAACACTGAAGCTTTCTTT.

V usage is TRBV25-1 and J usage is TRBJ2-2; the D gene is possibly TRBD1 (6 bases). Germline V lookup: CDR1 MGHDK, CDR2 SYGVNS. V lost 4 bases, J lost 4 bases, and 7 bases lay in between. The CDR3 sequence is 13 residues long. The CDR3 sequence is CASSVGGTGELFF. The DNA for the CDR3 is TGTGCCAGCAGTGTAGGGGGCACCGGGGAGCTGTTTTTT.

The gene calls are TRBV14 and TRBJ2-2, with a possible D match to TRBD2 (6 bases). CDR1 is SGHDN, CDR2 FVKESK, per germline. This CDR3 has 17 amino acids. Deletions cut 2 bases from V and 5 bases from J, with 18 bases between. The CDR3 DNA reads TGTGCCAGCAGCCAATTTAGAGGGCGGGGTCGGACCGGGGAGCTGTTTTTT. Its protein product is CASSQFRGRGRTGELFF.

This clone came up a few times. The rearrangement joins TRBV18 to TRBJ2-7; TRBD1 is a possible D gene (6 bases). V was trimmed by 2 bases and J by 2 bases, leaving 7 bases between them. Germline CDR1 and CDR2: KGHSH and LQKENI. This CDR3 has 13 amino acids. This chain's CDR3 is CASSPGQPYEQYF. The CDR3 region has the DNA TGTGCCAGCTCACCAGGACAGCCCTACGAGCAGTACTTC.

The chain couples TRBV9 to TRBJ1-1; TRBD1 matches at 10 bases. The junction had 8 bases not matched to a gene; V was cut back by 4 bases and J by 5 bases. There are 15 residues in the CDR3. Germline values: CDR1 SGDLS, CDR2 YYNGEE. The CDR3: CASSLGGQGMTEAFF. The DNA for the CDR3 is TGTGCCAGCAGCCTCGGGGGACAGGGGATGACTGAAGCTTTCTTT. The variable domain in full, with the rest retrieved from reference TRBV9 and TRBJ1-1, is DSGVTQTPKHLITATGQRVTLRCSPRSGDLSVYWYQQSLDQGLQFLIQYYNGEERAKGNILERFSAQQFPDLHSELNLSSLELGDSALYFCASSLGGQGMTEAFFGQGTRLTVV.

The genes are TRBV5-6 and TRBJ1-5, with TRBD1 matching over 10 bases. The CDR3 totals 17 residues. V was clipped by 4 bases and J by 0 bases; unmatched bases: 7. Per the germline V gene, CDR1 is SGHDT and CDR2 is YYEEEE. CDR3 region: CASSPWTGGYSNQPQHF. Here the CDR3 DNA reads TGTGCCAGCAGCCCCTGGACAGGGGGTTATAGCAATCAGCCCCAGCATTTT.

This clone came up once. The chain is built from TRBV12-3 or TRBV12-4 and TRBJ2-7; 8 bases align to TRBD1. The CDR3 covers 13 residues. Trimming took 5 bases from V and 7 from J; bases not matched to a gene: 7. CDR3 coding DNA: TGTGCCAGCAGTACCAGGACAGGGAGAGAGCAGTACTTC. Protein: CASSTRTGREQYF.

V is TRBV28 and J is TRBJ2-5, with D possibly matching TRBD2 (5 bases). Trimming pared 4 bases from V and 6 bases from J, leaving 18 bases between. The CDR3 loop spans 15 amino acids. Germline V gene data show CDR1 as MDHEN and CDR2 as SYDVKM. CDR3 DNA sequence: TGTGCCAGCAGTTCCGCATCAGAGGGCAGAAAGACCCAGTACTTC. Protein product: CASSSASEGRKTQYF.

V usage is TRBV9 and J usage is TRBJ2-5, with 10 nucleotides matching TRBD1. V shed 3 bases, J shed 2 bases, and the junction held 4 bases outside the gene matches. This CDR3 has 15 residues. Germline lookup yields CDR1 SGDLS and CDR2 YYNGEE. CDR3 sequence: CASSASGQGQETQYF. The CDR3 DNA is TGTGCCAGCAGCGCTTCGGGACAGGGGCAAGAGACCCAGTACTTC.

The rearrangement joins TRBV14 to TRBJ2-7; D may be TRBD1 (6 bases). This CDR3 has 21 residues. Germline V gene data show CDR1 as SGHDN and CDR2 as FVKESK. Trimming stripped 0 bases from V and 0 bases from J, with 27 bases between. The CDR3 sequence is CASSQDQGLRLDGATSYEQYF. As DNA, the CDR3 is TGTGCCAGCAGCCAAGATCAGGGGTTGAGGTTGGACGGGGCGACCTCCTACGAGCAGTACTTC. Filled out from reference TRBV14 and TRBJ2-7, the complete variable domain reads EAGVTQFPSHSVIEKGQTVTLRCDPISGHDNLYWYRRVMGKEIKFLLHFVKESKQDESGMPNNRFLAERTGGTYSTLKVQPAELEDSGVYFCASSQDQGLRLDGATSYEQYFGPGTRLTVT.

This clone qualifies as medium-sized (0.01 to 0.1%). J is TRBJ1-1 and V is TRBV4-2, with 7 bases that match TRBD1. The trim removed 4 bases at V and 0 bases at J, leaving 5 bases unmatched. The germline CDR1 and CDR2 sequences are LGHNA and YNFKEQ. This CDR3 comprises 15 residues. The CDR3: CASSRQTGMNTEAFF. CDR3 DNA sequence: TGTGCCAGCAGCCGACAGACAGGGATGAACACTGAAGCTTTCTTT.

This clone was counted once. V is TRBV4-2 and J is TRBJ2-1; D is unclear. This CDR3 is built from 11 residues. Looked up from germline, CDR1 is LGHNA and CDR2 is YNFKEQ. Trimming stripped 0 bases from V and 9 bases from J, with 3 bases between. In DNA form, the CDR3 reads TGTGCCAGCAGCCAAGATAGTGAGCAGTTCTTC. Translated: CASSQDSEQFF.

CDR3 bases: TGCGCCAGCAGCGCCGGGACAGGGAATACTGAAGCTTTCTTT. This encodes CASSAGTGNTEAFF. This chain uses TRBV5-1 with TRBJ1-1, with 9 bases that match TRBD1. The germline V gene has CDR1 SGHRS and CDR2 YFSETQ. This CDR3 has 14 residues. The V and J ends lost 4 bases and 5 bases, in that order; junction bases with no gene match: 6.

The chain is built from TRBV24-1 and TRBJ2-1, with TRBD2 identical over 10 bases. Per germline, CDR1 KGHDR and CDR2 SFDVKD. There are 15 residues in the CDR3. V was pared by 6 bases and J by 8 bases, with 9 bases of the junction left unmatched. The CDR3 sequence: CATSRGSGGDHEQFF. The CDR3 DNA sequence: TGTGCCACCAGTAGGGGGAGCGGGGGGGACCATGAGCAGTTCTTC.

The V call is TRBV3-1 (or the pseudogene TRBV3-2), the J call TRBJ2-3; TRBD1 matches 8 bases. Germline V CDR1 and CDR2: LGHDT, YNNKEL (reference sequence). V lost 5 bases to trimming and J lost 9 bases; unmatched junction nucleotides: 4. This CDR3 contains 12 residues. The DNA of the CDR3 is TGTGCCAGCAGCTTTAGGGACAGGACGCAGTATTTT. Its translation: CASSFRDRTQYF.

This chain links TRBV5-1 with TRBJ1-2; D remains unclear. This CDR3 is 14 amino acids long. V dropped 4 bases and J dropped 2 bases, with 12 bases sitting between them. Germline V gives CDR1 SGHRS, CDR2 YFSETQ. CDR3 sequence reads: CASSAQVQNYGYTF. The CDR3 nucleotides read TGCGCCAGCAGCGCCCAGGTTCAAAACTATGGCTACACCTTC.

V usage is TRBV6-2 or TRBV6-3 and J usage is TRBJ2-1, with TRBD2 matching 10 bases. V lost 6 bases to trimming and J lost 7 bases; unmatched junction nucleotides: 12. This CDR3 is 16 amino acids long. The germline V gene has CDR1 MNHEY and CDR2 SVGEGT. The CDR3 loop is CASSPLAGVLRNEQFF. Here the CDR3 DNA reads TGTGCCAGCAGCCCTCTAGCGGGAGTTTTGAGAAATGAGCAGTTCTTC.

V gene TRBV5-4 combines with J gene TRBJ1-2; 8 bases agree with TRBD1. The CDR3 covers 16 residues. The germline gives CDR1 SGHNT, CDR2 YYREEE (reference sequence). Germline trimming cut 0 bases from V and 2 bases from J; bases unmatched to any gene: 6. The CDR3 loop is CASSLGRTGFNYGYTF. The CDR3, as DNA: TGTGCCAGCAGCTTGGGCCGGACAGGGTTCAACTATGGCTACACCTTC.

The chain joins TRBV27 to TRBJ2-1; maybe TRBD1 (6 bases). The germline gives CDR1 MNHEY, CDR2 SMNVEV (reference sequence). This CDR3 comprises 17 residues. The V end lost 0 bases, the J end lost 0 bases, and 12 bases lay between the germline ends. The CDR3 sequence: CASSLSIRQVSYNEQFF. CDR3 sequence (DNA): TGTGCCAGCAGTTTATCGATCCGACAGGTCTCCTACAATGAGCAGTTCTTC.